These 10 T cell receptor beta chains were sequenced from one sample in a study of monozygotic twins with cystic fibrosis. TCRdb's table, derived via immunoSEQ multiplex PCR, lists solely in-frame clones and lacks some. In the table there are roughly 20,000 clones, 95% to 98% of which are singletons. The sequenced sample consisted of blood. The receptors here all came from a woman aged 25 to 45 with cystic fibrosis.

This chain uses TRBV29-1 with TRBJ1-1, with D tentatively TRBD1 (5 bases). The CDR3 is 13 amino acids. From germline, CDR1 is SQVTM and CDR2 ANQGSEA. V lost 4 bases and J 3 bases, leaving 12 bases between the germline ends. As DNA, the CDR3 is TGCAGCGTTGGGGCAGGGTTGGACACTGAAGCTTTCTTT. As protein: CSVGAGLDTEAFF.

The gene calls are TRBV2 and TRBJ1-4; no clear D. The CDR3 runs to 14 residues. V dropped 3 bases and J dropped 7 bases, with 12 bases sitting between them. Per germline, CDR1 SNHLY and CDR2 FYNNEI. CDR3 amino acids: CASSETSPREKLFF. The DNA of the CDR3 is TGTGCCAGCAGTGAGACCTCACCGCGTGAAAAACTGTTTTTT.

The rearrangement uses TRBV7-9 and TRBJ1-4; no definite D call. CDR1 and CDR2 (germline): SEHNR, FQNEAQ (reference sequence). The length of the CDR3 is 14 residues. The V gene lost 2 bases and the J gene lost 3 bases, with 7 bases spanning the gap. The CDR3 is CASSLNGPNEKLFF. As DNA, the CDR3 is TGTGCCAGCAGCTTAAACGGTCCTAATGAAAAACTGTTTTTT. The whole variable domain, filled in from reference TRBV7-9 and TRBJ1-4, reads DTGVSQNPRHKITKRGQNVTFRCDPISEHNRLYWYRQTLGQGPEFLTYFQNEAQLEKSRLLSDRFSAERPKGSFSTLEIQRTEQGDSAMYLCASSLNGPNEKLFFGSGTQLSVL.

The J gene is TRBJ2-1, the V gene TRBV5-1; TRBD1 matches 9 bases. CDR1 SGHRS and CDR2 YFSETQ come from the germline V gene. The V and J ends lost 5 bases and 9 bases, in that order; junction bases with no gene match: 6. CDR3 length: 13 residues. This CDR3 reads CASRWDREGEQFF. The CDR3 DNA sequence: TGCGCCAGCAGATGGGACAGGGAAGGTGAGCAGTTCTTC.

V usage is TRBV10-1 and J usage is TRBJ1-2; the D gene is possibly TRBD1 (6 bases). Per germline, CDR1 WNHNN and CDR2 SYGVQD (reference sequence). This CDR3 is built from 16 residues. V dropped 6 bases and J dropped 8 bases, with 25 bases sitting between them. The DNA for the CDR3 is TGCGCCAGCAGAGCCCTTCGCTTGGAGGGGGGGTACGGCTACACCTTC. This encodes CASRALRLEGGYGYTF.

This rearrangement joins TRBV9 to TRBJ2-1; unclear D gene. Germline CDR1 SGDLS, CDR2 YYNGEE. The CDR3 sequence is 14 residues long. V was shortened by 0 bases and J by 1 base, with 5 bases between the two germline ends. CDR3 amino acids: CASSVGSSYNEQFF. The CDR3 region has the DNA TGTGCCAGCAGCGTAGGATCTTCCTACAATGAGCAGTTCTTC.

This chain uses TRBV19 with TRBJ2-4, with TRBD1 as a possible D gene (5 bases). CDR1 and CDR2 from the germline V gene are LNHDA and SQIVND (reference sequence). V gave up 5 bases and J gave up 4 bases, with 9 bases separating them. CDR3 length equals 13 residues. The CDR3, as DNA: TGTGCCAGTAGTGTCCAGGGAAAAAACATTCAGTACTTC. This translates into CASSVQGKNIQYF.

The rearrangement joins TRBV6-1 to TRBJ1-6; no definite D call. Germline CDR1 and CDR2: MNHNS and SASEGT. The V gene lost 2 bases and the J gene lost 0 bases, with 11 bases spanning the gap. CDR3 length: 17 residues. CDR3 DNA sequence: TGTGCCAGCAGTGAATTAGGACGTGGCTCCTATAATTCACCCCTCCACTTT. This codes for CASSELGRGSYNSPLHF.

The chain combines TRBV27 with TRBJ2-2; 10 bases line up with TRBD2. Unmatched junction bases numbered 8, after V lost 0 bases and J lost 10 bases. Germline CDR1 MNHEY, CDR2 SMNVEV (reference sequence). The CDR3 contains 16 residues. CDR3 residues: CASSLSPSGGYAELFF. The CDR3, as DNA: TGTGCCAGCAGTTTATCACCTAGCGGGGGTTACGCGGAGCTGTTTTTT.

The J gene is TRBJ1-2, the V gene TRBV12-5, with 7 bases identical to TRBD1. V was pared by 1 base and J by 4 bases, with 6 bases of the junction left unmatched. From germline, CDR1 is LGHNT and CDR2 FRNRAP. This CDR3 has 15 amino acids. The CDR3 bases are TGTGCTAGTGGTTTGGACCAGGGACAGACCTATGGCTACACCTTC. It codes for CASGLDQGQTYGYTF.